This T cell receptor beta chain comes out of a study of cytomegalovirus exposure and HLA in healthy donors. Findings of the study overall: When presence/absence was analysed, sequencing depth was taken to be roughly uniform across donors. Donors belonging to an Asian-associated ancestry cluster reportedly showed fewer N-insertions in productive TCRs than the roughly 670-donor mean, according to what a later analysis found.

Use of 60 Vbeta and 13 Jbeta primers characterized the PCR. Sequenced by immunoSEQ multiplex PCR; TCRdb stores in-frame clones only, minus some. The table includes 150,000 to 200,000 clones, 80% to 90% detected once. In regard to this clone: The antigen remains unidentified.

V was clipped by 3 bases and J by 7 bases, with 13 bases between them. Germline V gene lookup returns CDR1 GTSNPN and CDR2 SVGIG (reference sequence). CDR3 length: 14 residues. The sequenced material came from PBMCs. The TCR was taken from a woman between 25 and 40 years old in good health and CMV-seropositive. V is TRBV30 and J is TRBJ1-6; D possibly corresponds to TRBD1 (6 bases). In DNA form, the CDR3 reads TGTGCCTGGAGGATCGGGGGGCTAAATTCACCCCTCCACTTT. Amino acid sequence: CAWRIGGLNSPLHF.